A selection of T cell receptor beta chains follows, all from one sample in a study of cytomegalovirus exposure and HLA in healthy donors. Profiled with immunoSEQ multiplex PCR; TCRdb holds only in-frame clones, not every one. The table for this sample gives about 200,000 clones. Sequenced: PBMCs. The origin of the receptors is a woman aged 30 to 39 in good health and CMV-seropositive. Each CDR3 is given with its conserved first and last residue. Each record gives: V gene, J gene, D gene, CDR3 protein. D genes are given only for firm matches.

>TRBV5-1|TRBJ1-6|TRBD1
CASSSGQNSPLHF
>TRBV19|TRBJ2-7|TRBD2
CASSASGISYEQYF
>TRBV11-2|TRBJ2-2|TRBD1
CAGSFDRGFSGELFF
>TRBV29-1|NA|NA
CSVLVLISSYEQYF
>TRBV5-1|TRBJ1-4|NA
CASSPPERGFNEKLFF
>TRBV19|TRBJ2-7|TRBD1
CASSSSGTGIFEQYF
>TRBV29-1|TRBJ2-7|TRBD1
CSVVGQGRYEQYF
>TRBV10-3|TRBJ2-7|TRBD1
CAISKPGQGTYEQYF
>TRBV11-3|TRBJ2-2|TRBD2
CASSPKAGDPGELFF
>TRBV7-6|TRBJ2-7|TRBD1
CASSLGPGTGYEQYF
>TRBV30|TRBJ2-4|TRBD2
CAYQTGTSLPGIQYF
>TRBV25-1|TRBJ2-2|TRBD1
CASTPRRTGATGELFF
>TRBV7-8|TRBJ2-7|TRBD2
CASSRLAGAFYEQYF
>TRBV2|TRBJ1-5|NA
CASSPPSGEGQPQHF
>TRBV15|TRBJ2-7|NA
CATSGESGYGEQYF
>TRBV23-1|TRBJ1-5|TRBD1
CASSRPGGQGTNQPQHF
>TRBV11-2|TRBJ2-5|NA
CASSLVVQVQETQYF
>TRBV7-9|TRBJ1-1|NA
CASSLRTESEAFF
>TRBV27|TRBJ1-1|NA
CASRFDSQSFF
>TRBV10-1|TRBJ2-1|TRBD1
CASSEPGTVYEQFF
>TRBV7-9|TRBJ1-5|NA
CASSGLDNQPQHF
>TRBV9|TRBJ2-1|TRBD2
CASSVATSAGGNEQFF
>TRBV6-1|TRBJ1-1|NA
CASSAYRGAFF
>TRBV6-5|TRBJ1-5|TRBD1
CASSVDRGGQPQHF
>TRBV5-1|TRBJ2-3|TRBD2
CASRWSLAGEGGTQYF
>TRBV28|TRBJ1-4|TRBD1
CASSSGQVAPNEKLFF
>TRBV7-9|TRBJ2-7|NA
CASSSQGYEQYF
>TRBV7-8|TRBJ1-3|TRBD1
CASSLPSGQGDEGSGNTIYF
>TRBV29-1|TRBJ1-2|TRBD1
CSAGQGADYGYTF
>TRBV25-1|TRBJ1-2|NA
CASSAYREANYGYTF
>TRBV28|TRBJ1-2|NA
CASGGTGGYTF
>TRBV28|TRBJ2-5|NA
CASSSERVQETQYF
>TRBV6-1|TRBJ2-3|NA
CASRRQSTSTDTQYF